This T cell receptor (beta chain) was observed in a study of T cell changes during pregnancy in multiple sclerosis. Only in-frame clones appear in the TCRdb table, and some are missing; sequencing was by immunoSEQ multiplex PCR. The sample shows over 70,000 clones, 90% to 95% of them seen only once. CDR1 is SGDLS and CDR2 is YYNGEE in the germline V gene. Trimming removed 2 bases from V and 0 bases from J, with 11 bases in between. This CDR3 has 15 amino acids. This clone appeared once. This TCR derives from a female donor with multiple sclerosis, enrolled in a pregnancy study. This material consisted of peripheral blood, taken in the third trimester of pregnancy. The genes are TRBV9 and TRBJ2-5; TRBD2 is a possible D gene (5 bases). CDR3 nucleotides: TGTGCCAGCAGCGTTTTCAGCGGTTACCAAGAGACCCAGTACTTC. Translating it yields CASSVFSGYQETQYF. Full variable domain (outside the CDR3, taken from reference TRBV9 and TRBJ2-5): DSGVTQTPKHLITATGQRVTLRCSPRSGDLSVYWYQQSLDQGLQFLIQYYNGEERAKGNILERFSAQQFPDLHSELNLSSLELGDSALYFCASSVFSGYQETQYFGPGTRLLVL.